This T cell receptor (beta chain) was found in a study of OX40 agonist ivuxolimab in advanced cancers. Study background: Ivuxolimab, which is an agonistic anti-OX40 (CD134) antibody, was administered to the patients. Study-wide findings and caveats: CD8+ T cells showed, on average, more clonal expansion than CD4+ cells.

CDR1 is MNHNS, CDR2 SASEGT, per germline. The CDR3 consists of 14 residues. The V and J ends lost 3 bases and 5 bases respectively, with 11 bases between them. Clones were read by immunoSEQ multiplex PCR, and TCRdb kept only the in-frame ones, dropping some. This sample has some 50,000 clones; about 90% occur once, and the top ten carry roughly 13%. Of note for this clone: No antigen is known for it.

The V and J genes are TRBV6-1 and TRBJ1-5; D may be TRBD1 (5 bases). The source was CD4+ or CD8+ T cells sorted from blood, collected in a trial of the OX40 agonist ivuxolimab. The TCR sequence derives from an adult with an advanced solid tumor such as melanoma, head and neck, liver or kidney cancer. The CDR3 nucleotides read TGTGCCAGCAGTGACAGGGTTTTGGATCAGCCCCAGCATTTT. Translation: CASSDRVLDQPQHF.